One sample yielded the 27 T cell receptor beta chains listed below, sequenced in a study of blood T cell repertoires in COVID-19. Measured with immunoSEQ multiplex PCR; TCRdb has only the in-frame clones, and not every one. Of around 41,000 clones in the sample, around 90% were seen once. Sequenced: peripheral blood. All receptors derive from a woman of 80 years or more with active COVID-19.

J is TRBJ1-6 and V is TRBV27; TRBD1 matches at 7 bases. Losses at the gene ends were 6 bases for V and 14 bases for J; bases not matched to a gene: 13. This CDR3 is built from 14 residues. Germline V gene sequence: CDR1 MNHEY, CDR2 SMNVEV (reference sequence). CDR3 nucleotide sequence: TGTGCCAGCAGCGAGAGGAGCGACAGGGCTGCCCTCCACTTT. It yields the protein CASSERSDRAALHF.

V and J are TRBV12-3 or TRBV12-4 and TRBJ1-5; no firm D call. Trimming left V 1 base short and J 5 bases short, with 6 bases between. The CDR3 is 13 amino acids. The CDR3 DNA reads as TGTGCCAGCAGTTTAGGTGAGGATCAGCCCCAGCATTTT. It is translated as CASSLGEDQPQHF.

The J gene is TRBJ2-5, the V gene TRBV5-4; D possibly corresponds to TRBD2 (5 bases). Trimming removed 2 bases at V and 5 bases at J, with 22 bases between. The CDR3 totals 17 residues. Germline assignment: CDR1 SGHNT and CDR2 YYREEE (reference sequence). The CDR3 loop is CASSFGIRTVVGETQYF. CDR3 DNA sequence: TGTGCCAGCAGCTTCGGGATTAGGACGGTTGTTGGCGAGACCCAGTACTTC.

This clone showed up just a few times. The J gene is TRBJ1-3, the V gene TRBV7-9; 7 bases align to TRBD1. Germline V gene data show CDR1 as SEHNR and CDR2 as FQNEAQ (reference sequence). This CDR3 comprises 14 residues. V lost 9 bases and J lost 1; bases outside the gene matches: 6. This chain's CDR3 is CASLETGSGNTIYF. The CDR3 nucleotides are TGTGCCAGTTTAGAGACAGGGTCTGGAAACACCATATATTTT. Using reference TRBV7-9 and TRBJ1-3 for the parts outside the CDR3, the full variable domain is DTGVSQNPRHKITKRGQNVTFRCDPISEHNRLYWYRQTLGQGPEFLTYFQNEAQLEKSRLLSDRFSAERPKGSFSTLEIQRTEQGDSAMYLCASLETGSGNTIYFGEGSWLTVV.

The gene calls are TRBV3-1 (or the pseudogene TRBV3-2) and TRBJ2-2; D perhaps matches TRBD2 (6 bases). CDR3 length: 16 residues. Germline-derived CDR1 and CDR2 are LGHDT and YNNKEL (reference sequence). The germline V and J ends were trimmed by 7 bases and 2 bases, with 17 bases remaining between them. This CDR3 is CASMEWSGVNTGELFF. Here the CDR3 DNA reads TGTGCCAGCATGGAGTGGTCGGGAGTAAACACCGGGGAGCTGTTTTTT.

The chain recombines TRBV9 with TRBJ1-1, with D possibly being TRBD1 (6 bases). V was trimmed by 0 bases and J by 3 bases, leaving 12 bases between them. The CDR3 has 15 residues. Germline V gene lookup returns CDR1 SGDLS and CDR2 YYNGEE. In DNA form, the CDR3 reads TGTGCCAGCAGCGTAGAACAGGGCCTGGACACTGAAGCTTTCTTT. Protein product: CASSVEQGLDTEAFF.

This chain connects TRBV7-8 to TRBJ2-7; 8 bases are shared with TRBD2. The CDR3 runs to 14 residues. Germline V CDR1 and CDR2: SGHVS, FQNEAQ. Trimming took 3 bases from V and 10 from J; bases not matched to a gene: 11. The chain's CDR3 is CASSLTSAAMEQYF. Here the CDR3 DNA reads TGTGCCAGCAGCTTGACTAGCGCGGCAATGGAACAGTACTTC.

This chain links TRBV10-3 with TRBJ2-1; 9 positions agree with TRBD2. The ends lost 10 bases at V and 5 bases at J; junction bases unmatched: 6. Germline V gene data show CDR1 as ENHRY and CDR2 as SYGVKD. There are 13 residues in the CDR3. DNA for the CDR3: TGTGCCACCCGAGGCGGGGGGGACAATGAGCAGTTCTTC. This encodes CATRGGGDNEQFF.

The genes are TRBV5-1 and TRBJ2-1; 14 bases line up with TRBD2. Germline CDR1 is SGHRS and CDR2 is YFSETQ. J lost 1 base, V lost 4 bases, and 4 bases had no gene match. The CDR3 contains 17 residues. The CDR3 loop reads CASSPRLAGGSYNEQFF. For the CDR3, the DNA is TGCGCCAGCAGCCCAAGACTAGCGGGGGGGTCCTACAATGAGCAGTTCTTC.

The chain carries TRBV3-1 (or the pseudogene TRBV3-2) and TRBJ2-7; a weak D match, TRBD2 (6 bases). There are 14 residues in the CDR3. In germline, CDR1 is LGHDT, CDR2 YNNKEL (reference sequence). V was trimmed by 1 base and J by 3 bases, leaving 10 bases between them. This CDR3 is CASSQGAGSYEQYF. The CDR3 coding sequence is TGTGCCAGCAGCCAAGGGGCGGGGAGCTACGAGCAGTACTTC.

This clone appeared once. The V call is TRBV7-9, the J call TRBJ2-7, with a possible D match to TRBD2 (5 bases). The CDR3 totals 12 residues. The germline V gene encodes CDR1 SEHNR and CDR2 FQNEAQ (reference sequence). Trimming left V 5 bases short and J 7 bases short, with 12 bases between. The CDR3 DNA reads as TGTGCCAGCAGCCCCGCCTCGGGGGAGCAGTACTTC. Protein: CASSPASGEQYF.

The chain employs TRBV5-6 and TRBJ1-6; D uncertain. V was trimmed by 4 bases and J by 6 bases, leaving 14 bases between them. The CDR3 extends over 15 amino acids. Germline-derived CDR1 and CDR2 are SGHDT and YYEEEE. The CDR3 DNA sequence: TGTGCCAGCAGCGCCCTGCGGGAAGGTAATTCACCCCTCCACTTT. This sequence encodes CASSALREGNSPLHF.

The V and J genes are TRBV6-5 and TRBJ2-7; TRBD1 aligns across 12 bases. J lost 5 bases, V lost 5 bases, and 4 bases had no gene match. The CDR3 is made up of 14 amino acids. CDR1 and CDR2 (germline): MNHEY, SVGAGI. The CDR3 sequence is CASSRGQGADEQYF. CDR3 nucleotides: TGTGCCAGCAGTAGGGGACAGGGGGCCGACGAGCAGTACTTC.

The gene calls are TRBV7-2 and TRBJ2-5; a weak D match, TRBD2 (7 bases). V dropped 6 bases and J dropped 7 bases, with 18 bases sitting between them. The germline CDR1 and CDR2 sequences are SGHTA and FQGNSA. The CDR3 consists of 14 residues. The CDR3 reads CASSPDRGAWTQYF. CDR3 coding DNA: TGTGCCAGCAGTCCGGACCGGGGGGCTTGGACCCAGTACTTC. Complete variable domain (other parts from reference TRBV7-2 and TRBJ2-5): GAGVSQSPSNKVTEKGKDVELRCDPISGHTALYWYRQSLGQGLEFLIYFQGNSAPDKSGLPSDRFSAERTGGSVSTLTIQRTQQEDSAVYLCASSPDRGAWTQYFGPGTRLLVL.

Only a few counts were recorded for this clone. This chain connects TRBV11-2 to TRBJ2-3, with 7 bases identical to TRBD2. J gave up 2 bases and V 5 bases, and 10 bases lay outside the gene matches. Germline values: CDR1 SGHAT, CDR2 FQNNGV. The CDR3 contains 16 residues. The chain's CDR3 is CASSTAGTIFTDTQYF. CDR3 DNA: TGTGCCAGCAGCACCGCCGGGACTATCTTCACAGATACGCAGTATTTT.

The chain carries TRBV2 and TRBJ1-2; 8 bases agree with TRBD1. J was trimmed by 6 bases and V by 8 bases; bases with no gene match: 8. The germline V gene encodes CDR1 SNHLY and CDR2 FYNNEI. This CDR3 spans 13 amino acids. CDR3 bases: TGTGCCAGCTGGCCAGGGGGCTCCAATGGCTACACCTTC. Its translation: CASWPGGSNGYTF.

The chain employs TRBV7-2 and TRBJ1-2; 8 bases line up with TRBD1. J was trimmed by 4 bases and V by 5 bases; bases with no gene match: 9. The CDR3 has 15 amino acids. Germline loops: CDR1 SGHTA, CDR2 FQGNSA. CDR3 region: CASSLPGQATYGYTF. DNA for the CDR3: TGTGCCAGCAGCCTCCCGGGACAGGCGACCTATGGCTACACCTTC.

The chain links TRBV19 to TRBJ1-5; unclear D gene. The germline gives CDR1 LNHDA, CDR2 SQIVND (reference sequence). CDR3 size: 15 residues. Trimming removed 1 base at V and 0 bases at J, with 7 bases between. CDR3 DNA sequence: TGTGCCAGTAGTATAGGAGAGCATAGCAATCAGCCCCAGCATTTT. It encodes CASSIGEHSNQPQHF.

A few counts support this clone. The rearrangement joins TRBV2 to TRBJ2-7, with D perhaps matching TRBD2 (5 bases). The V gene lost 8 bases and the J gene lost 6 bases, with 17 bases spanning the gap. CDR1 SNHLY and CDR2 FYNNEI come from the germline V gene. This CDR3 is 13 amino acids long. CDR3 residues: CASYSGERGEQYF. In nucleotides, the CDR3 is TGTGCCAGCTATTCCGGGGAACGGGGCGAGCAGTACTTC.

V and J are TRBV11-2 and TRBJ2-1, with D possibly being TRBD1 (5 bases). Trimming took off 1 base at V and 3 bases at J, with 10 bases between the two ends. This CDR3 contains 15 residues. Germline-derived CDR1 and CDR2 are SGHAT and FQNNGV. The CDR3 DNA is TGTGCCAGCAGCTTAGTAACAGGCGACTACAATGAGCAGTTCTTC. Translated, it gives CASSLVTGDYNEQFF.

This chain connects TRBV19 to TRBJ1-5; possibly TRBD1 for D (6 bases). V lost 1 base, J lost 5 bases, and 9 bases lay in between. The germline V gene has CDR1 LNHDA and CDR2 SQIVND (reference sequence). The CDR3 sequence is 14 residues long. The CDR3 coding sequence is TGTGCCAGTAGTATAGGCCAGGGGCATCAGCCCCAGCATTTT. Protein product: CASSIGQGHQPQHF.

The chain is built from TRBV29-1 and TRBJ1-2; D unclear. Trimming stripped 4 bases from V and 8 bases from J, with 23 bases between. The CDR3 spans 15 residues. Germline V gene sequence: CDR1 SQVTM, CDR2 ANQGSEA. The CDR3 here is CSVARRREGGEGYTF. The CDR3 DNA sequence: TGCAGCGTTGCTAGAAGGAGGGAAGGCGGAGAAGGCTACACCTTC.

As DNA, the CDR3 is TGCAGTGCTAGGGCCGACACTGAAGCTTTCTTT. This gives the protein CSARADTEAFF. The chain joins TRBV20-1 to TRBJ1-1; the D is unclear. V was cut by 3 bases and J by 3 bases, with 5 bases left in between. The CDR3 contains 11 residues. CDR1 and CDR2 (germline): DFQATT, SNEGSKA (reference sequence).

The rearrangement uses TRBV29-1 and TRBJ1-1, with 7 bases fitting TRBD1. The germline V gene encodes CDR1 SQVTM and CDR2 ANQGSEA. CDR3 length equals 12 residues. V shed 6 bases and J 6 bases; nucleotides not matched to a gene: 7. Here the CDR3 reads CSVRTGSSEAFF. Here the CDR3 DNA reads TGCAGCGTGAGGACAGGCAGTTCTGAAGCTTTCTTT.

The chain links TRBV4-1 to TRBJ1-2; D gene uncertain. The CDR3 loop spans 14 amino acids. Germline CDR1 is MGHRA and CDR2 is YSYEKL. Trimming stripped 0 bases from V and 3 bases from J, with 8 bases between. The CDR3 DNA follows: TGCGCCAGCAGCCAAGATCGTCAGTACTATGGCTACACCTTC. Its translation: CASSQDRQYYGYTF.

The gene calls are TRBV2 and TRBJ1-1; maybe TRBD1 (5 bases). CDR1 and CDR2 (germline): SNHLY, FYNNEI. With 8 bases removed from V and 1 base from J, the gap between germline ends came to 14 bases. This CDR3 region has 14 residues. CDR3 nucleotides: TGTGCCAGCGGGGCAGTCCCTTCGAACACTGAAGCTTTCTTT. It is translated as CASGAVPSNTEAFF. The entire variable domain, with the rest obtained from reference TRBV2 and TRBJ1-1, is as follows: EPEVTQTPSHQVTQMGQEVILRCVPISNHLYFYWYRQILGQKVEFLVSFYNNEISEKSEIFDDQFSVERPDGSNFTLKIRSTKLEDSAMYFCASGAVPSNTEAFFGQGTRLTVV.

This chain uses TRBV5-1 with TRBJ2-3; possibly TRBD1 for D (7 bases). This CDR3 contains 15 residues. V lost 1 base, J lost 3 bases, and 12 bases lay in between. Germline V gene lookup returns CDR1 SGHRS and CDR2 YFSETQ. The chain's CDR3 is CASSLMAGGTDTQYF. The CDR3 DNA sequence: TGCGCCAGCAGCTTGATGGCAGGGGGGACAGATACGCAGTATTTT.